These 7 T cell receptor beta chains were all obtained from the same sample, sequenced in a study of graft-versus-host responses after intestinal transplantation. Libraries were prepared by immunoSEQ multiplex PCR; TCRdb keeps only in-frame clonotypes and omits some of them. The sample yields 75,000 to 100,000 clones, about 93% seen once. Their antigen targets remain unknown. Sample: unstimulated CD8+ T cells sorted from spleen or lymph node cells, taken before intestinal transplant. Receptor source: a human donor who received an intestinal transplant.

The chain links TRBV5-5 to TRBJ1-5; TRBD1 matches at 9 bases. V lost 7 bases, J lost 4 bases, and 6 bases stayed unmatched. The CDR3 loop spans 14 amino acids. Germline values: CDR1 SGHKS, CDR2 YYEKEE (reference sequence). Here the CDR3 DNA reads TGTGCCAGCGCCGCGACAGGGGGTAATCAGCCCCAGCATTTT. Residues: CASAATGGNQPQHF.

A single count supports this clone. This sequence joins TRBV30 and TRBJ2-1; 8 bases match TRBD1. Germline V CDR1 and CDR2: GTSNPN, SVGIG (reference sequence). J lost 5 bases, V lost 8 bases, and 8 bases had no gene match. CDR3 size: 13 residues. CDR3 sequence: CAQDRGTHNEQFF. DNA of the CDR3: TGTGCCCAAGACAGGGGCACTCACAATGAGCAGTTCTTC.

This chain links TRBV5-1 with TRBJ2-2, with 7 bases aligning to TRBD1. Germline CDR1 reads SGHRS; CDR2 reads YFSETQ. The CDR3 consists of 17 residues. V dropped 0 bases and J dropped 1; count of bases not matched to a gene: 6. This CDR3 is CASSLEGGRGNTGELFF. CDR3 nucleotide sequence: TGCGCCAGCAGCTTGGAAGGGGGCAGGGGGAACACCGGGGAGCTGTTTTTT.

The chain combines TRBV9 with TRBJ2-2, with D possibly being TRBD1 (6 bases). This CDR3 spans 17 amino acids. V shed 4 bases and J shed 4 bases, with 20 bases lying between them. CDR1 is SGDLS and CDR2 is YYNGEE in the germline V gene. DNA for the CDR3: TGTGCCAGCAGCTCTCTACTCACGGGACACCGCACCGGGGAGCTGTTTTTT. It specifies CASSSLLTGHRTGELFF.

CDR3 protein: CASSKDPRTGADTGELFF. The CDR3 coding sequence is TGTGCCAGCAGCAAAGACCCACGGACAGGGGCTGACACCGGGGAGCTGTTTTTT. V is TRBV21-1 and J is TRBJ2-2; the table's D call of TRBD1 was not tested on the DNA. TRBV21-1 corresponds to a pseudogene. This CDR3 is 18 amino acids long.

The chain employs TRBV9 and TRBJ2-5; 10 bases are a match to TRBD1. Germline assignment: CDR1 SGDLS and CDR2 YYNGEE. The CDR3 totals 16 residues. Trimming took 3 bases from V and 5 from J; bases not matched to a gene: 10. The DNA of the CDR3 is TGTGCCAGCAGCGCAACACCGGGACAGGGGCGGGAGACCCAGTACTTC. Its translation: CASSATPGQGRETQYF. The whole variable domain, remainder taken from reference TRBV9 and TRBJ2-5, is DSGVTQTPKHLITATGQRVTLRCSPRSGDLSVYWYQQSLDQGLQFLIQYYNGEERAKGNILERFSAQQFPDLHSELNLSSLELGDSALYFCASSATPGQGRETQYFGPGTRLLVL.

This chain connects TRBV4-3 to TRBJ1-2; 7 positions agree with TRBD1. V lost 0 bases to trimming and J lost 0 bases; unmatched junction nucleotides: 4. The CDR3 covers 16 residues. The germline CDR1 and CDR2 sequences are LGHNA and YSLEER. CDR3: CASSQDGQVSNYGYTF. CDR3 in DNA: TGCGCCAGCAGCCAAGACGGACAGGTCTCTAACTATGGCTACACCTTC.